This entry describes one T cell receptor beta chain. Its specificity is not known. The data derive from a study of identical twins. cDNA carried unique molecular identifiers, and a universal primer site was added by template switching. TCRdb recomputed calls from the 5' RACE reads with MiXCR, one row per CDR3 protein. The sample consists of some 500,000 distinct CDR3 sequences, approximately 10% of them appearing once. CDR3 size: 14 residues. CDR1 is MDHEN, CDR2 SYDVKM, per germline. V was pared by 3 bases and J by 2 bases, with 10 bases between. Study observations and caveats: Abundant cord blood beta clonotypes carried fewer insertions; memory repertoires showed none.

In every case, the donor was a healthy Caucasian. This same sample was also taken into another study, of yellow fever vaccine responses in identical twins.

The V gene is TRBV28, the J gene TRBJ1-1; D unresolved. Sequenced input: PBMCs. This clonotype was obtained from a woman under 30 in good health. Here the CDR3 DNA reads TGTGCCAGCAGTTTTGGTAGACGAAACACTGAAGCTTTCTTT. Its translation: CASSFGRRNTEAFF.